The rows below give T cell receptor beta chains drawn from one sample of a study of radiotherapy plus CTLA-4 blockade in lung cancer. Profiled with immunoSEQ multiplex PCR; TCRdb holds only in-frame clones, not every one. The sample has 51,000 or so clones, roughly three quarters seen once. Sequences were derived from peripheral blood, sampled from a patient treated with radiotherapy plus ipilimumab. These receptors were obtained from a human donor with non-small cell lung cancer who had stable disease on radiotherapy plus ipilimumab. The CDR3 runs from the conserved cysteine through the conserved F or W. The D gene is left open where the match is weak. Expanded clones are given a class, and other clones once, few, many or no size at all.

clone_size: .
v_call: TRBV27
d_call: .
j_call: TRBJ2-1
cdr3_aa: CASSLSRGQNNEQFF
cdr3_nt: TGTGCCAGCAGTTTATCGCGGGGACAGAACAATGAGCAGTTCTTC

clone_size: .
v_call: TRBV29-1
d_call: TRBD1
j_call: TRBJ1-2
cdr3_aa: CSARTWTGGNYGYTF
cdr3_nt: TGCAGCGCCCGCACCTGGACAGGGGGCAACTATGGCTACACCTTC

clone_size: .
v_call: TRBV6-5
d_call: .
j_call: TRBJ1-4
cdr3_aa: CASSYFPSPTNEKLFF
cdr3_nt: TGTGCCAGCAGTTACTTCCCATCTCCCACTAATGAAAAACTGTTTTTT

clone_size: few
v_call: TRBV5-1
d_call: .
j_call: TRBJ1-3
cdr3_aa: CASSLQAGRYSGNTIYF
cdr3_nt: TGCGCCAGCAGCTTACAGGCGGGCAGGTACTCTGGAAACACCATATATTTT

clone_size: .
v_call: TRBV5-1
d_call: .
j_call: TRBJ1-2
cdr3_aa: CASSLETVYGYTF
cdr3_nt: TGCGCCAGCAGCTTGGAGACAGTCTATGGCTACACCTTC

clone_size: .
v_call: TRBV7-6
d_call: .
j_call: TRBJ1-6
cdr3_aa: CASSLEGVSPLHF
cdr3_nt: TGTGCCAGCAGCTTAGAGGGGGTCTCACCCCTCCACTTT

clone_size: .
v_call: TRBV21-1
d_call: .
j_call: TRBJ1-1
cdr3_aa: CASNRGRGSTEAFF
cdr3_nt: TGTGCCAGCAATCGAGGGAGGGGGAGCACTGAAGCTTTCTTT

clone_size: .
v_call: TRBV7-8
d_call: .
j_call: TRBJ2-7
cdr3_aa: CASSSTDGSYEQYF
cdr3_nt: TGTGCCAGCAGTTCAACGGACGGATCCTACGAGCAGTACTTC

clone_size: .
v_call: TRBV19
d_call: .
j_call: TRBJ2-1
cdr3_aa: CASSNGQQATYNEQFF
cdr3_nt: TGTGCCAGTAGTAACGGCCAACAAGCAACCTACAATGAGCAGTTCTTC

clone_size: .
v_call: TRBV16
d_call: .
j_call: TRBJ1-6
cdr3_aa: CASSPDMGSPLHF
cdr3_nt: TGTGCCAGCAGCCCTGACATGGGGTCACCCCTCCACTTT

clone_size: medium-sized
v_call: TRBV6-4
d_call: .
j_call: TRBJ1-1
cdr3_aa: CASSERALNTEAFF
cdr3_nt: TGTGCCAGCAGTGAAAGGGCCCTGAACACTGAAGCTTTCTTT

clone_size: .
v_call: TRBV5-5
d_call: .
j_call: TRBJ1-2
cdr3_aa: CASSRQERDRYGYTF
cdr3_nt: TGTGCCAGCAGCCGCCAAGAGCGGGACCGCTATGGCTACACCTTC

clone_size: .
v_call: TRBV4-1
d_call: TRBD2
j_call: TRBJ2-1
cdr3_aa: CASSLLGLAGGPGHNEQFF
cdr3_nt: TGCGCCAGCAGCCTCTTGGGACTAGCGGGGGGGCCAGGCCACAATGAGCAGTTCTTC

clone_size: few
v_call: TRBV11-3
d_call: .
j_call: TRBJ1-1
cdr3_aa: CASSHHEAFF
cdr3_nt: TGTGCCAGCAGCCATCATGAAGCTTTCTTT

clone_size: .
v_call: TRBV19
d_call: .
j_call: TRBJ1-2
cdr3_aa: CASSVPIANYGYTF
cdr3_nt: TGTGCCAGTAGTGTTCCCATAGCTAACTATGGCTACACCTTC

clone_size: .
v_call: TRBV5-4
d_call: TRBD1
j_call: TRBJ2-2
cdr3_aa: CASSPDRGANTGELFF
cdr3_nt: TGTGCCAGCAGCCCGGACAGGGGAGCGAACACCGGGGAGCTGTTTTTT

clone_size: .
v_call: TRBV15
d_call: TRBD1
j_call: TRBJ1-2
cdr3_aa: CATSPDRDRAYGYTF
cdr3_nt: TGTGCCACCAGCCCCGACCGGGACAGGGCCTATGGCTACACCTTC

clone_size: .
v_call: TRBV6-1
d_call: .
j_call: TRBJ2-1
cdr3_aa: CASSTQGGYNEQFF
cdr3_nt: TGTGCCAGCAGTACCCAGGGCGGCTACAATGAGCAGTTCTTC

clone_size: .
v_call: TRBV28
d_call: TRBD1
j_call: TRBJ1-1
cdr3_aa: CASKLLTGHTEAFF
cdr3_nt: TGTGCCAGCAAACTCTTGACAGGGCACACTGAAGCTTTCTTT

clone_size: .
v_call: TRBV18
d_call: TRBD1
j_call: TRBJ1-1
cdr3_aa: CASSPGQKLNTEAFF
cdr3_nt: TGTGCCAGCTCACCGGGACAGAAGTTGAACACTGAAGCTTTCTTT

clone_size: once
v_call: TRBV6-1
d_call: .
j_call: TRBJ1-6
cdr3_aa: CASSTTGTPLHF
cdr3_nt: TGTGCCAGCAGTACCACGGGGACACCCCTCCACTTT

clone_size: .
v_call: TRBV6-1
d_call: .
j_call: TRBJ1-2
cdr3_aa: CASIGTRYGYTF
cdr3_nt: TGTGCCAGCATCGGGACACGCTATGGCTACACCTTC

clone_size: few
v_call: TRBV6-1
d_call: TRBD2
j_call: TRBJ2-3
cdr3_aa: CASSDLGTSTDTQYF
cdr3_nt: TGTGCCAGCAGTGATCTTGGGACTAGTACAGATACGCAGTATTTT

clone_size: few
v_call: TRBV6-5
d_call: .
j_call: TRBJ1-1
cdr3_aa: CASISRGEEVIGAFF
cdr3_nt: TGTGCCAGCATCTCAAGGGGGGAGGAAGTGATTGGTGCTTTCTTT

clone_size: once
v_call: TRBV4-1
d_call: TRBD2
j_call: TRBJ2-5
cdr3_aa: CASSQGNSGGWETQYF
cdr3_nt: TGCGCCAGCAGCCAGGGTAATAGCGGGGGATGGGAGACCCAGTACTTC

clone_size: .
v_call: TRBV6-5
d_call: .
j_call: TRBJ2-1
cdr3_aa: CASSEYVFLNEQFF
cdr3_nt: TGTGCCAGCAGTGAATACGTGTTTCTCAATGAGCAGTTCTTC

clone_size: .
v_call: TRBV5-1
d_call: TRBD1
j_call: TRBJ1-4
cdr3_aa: CASSGETGYNEKLFF
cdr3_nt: TGCGCCAGCAGCGGGGAGACAGGGTATAATGAAAAACTGTTTTTT

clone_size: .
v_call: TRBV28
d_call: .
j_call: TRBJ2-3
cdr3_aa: CASTAGNPDTQYF
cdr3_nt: TGTGCCAGCACGGCGGGGAATCCAGATACGCAGTATTTT

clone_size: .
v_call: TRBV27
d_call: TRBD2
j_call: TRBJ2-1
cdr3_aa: CASSLLSSGGSEQFF
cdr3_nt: TGTGCCAGCAGTTTATTGAGTAGCGGGGGGTCTGAGCAGTTCTTC

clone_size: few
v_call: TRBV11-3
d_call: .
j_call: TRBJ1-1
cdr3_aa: CASSLGLDTEAFF
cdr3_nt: TGTGCCAGCAGCTTAGGGTTGGACACTGAAGCTTTCTTT

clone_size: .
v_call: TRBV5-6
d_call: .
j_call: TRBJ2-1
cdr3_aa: CASSFGDEQFF
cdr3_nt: TGTGCCAGCAGCTTCGGGGATGAGCAGTTCTTC

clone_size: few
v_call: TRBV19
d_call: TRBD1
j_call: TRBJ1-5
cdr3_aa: CASTPDRQQPQHF
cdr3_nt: TGTGCCAGTACCCCGGACAGGCAACAGCCCCAGCATTTT

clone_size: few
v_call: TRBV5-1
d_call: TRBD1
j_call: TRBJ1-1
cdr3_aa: CASSLSTGTMNTEAFF
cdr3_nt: TGCGCCAGCAGCTTGTCGACAGGGACTATGAACACTGAAGCTTTCTTT

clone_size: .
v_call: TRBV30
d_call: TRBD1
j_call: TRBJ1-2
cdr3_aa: CAWSRGNYGYTF
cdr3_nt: TGTGCCTGGAGCAGGGGGAACTATGGCTACACCTTC

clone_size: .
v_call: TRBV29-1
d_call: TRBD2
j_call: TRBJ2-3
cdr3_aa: CRVAGAGGPKSTDTQYF
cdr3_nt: TGCCGCGTTGCGGGGGCGGGGGGACCAAAAAGCACAGATACGCAGTATTTT

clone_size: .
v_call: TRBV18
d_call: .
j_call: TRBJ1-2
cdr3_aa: CASSPGDLAGYTF
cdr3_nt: TGTGCCAGCTCACCCGGCGACCTAGCAGGCTACACCTTC

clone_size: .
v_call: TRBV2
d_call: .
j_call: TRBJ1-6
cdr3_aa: CASSDLGPGQGGPPLGSPLHF
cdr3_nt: TGTGCCAGCAGTGACTTGGGACCGGGACAAGGCGGGCCACCACTGGGTTCACCCCTCCACTTT

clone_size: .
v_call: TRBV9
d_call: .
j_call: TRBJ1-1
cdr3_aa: CASTLDPATNTEAFF
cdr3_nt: TGTGCCAGCACCTTAGATCCGGCGACGAACACTGAAGCTTTCTTT

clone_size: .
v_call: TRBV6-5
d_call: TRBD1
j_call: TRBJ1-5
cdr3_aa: CASRQGDDQPQHF
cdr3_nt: TGTGCCAGCAGACAGGGGGATGATCAGCCCCAGCATTTT

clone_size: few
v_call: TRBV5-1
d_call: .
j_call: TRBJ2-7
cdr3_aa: CASSLDGLARSSEQYF
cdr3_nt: TGCGCCAGCAGCTTGGACGGGCTAGCGCGGTCGAGCGAGCAGTACTTC

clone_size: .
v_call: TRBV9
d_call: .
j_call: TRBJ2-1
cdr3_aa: CASSVEDGVSYNEQFF
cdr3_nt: TGTGCCAGCAGCGTAGAAGACGGGGTGTCCTACAATGAGCAGTTCTTC

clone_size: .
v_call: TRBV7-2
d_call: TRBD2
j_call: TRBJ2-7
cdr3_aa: CASSLGGGYEQYF
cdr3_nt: TGTGCCAGCAGCTTGGGCGGGGGCTACGAGCAGTACTTC

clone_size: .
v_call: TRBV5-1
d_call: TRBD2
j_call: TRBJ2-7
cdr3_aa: CASSGEGYEQYF
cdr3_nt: TGCGCCAGCAGCGGGGAGGGGTACGAGCAGTACTTC

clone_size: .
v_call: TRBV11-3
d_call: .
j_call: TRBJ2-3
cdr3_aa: CASSRKRDSFSTDTQYF
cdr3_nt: TGTGCCAGCAGCCGAAAGCGGGACAGTTTCAGCACAGATACGCAGTATTTT

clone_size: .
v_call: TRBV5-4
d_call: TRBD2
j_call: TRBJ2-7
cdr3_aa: CASRASGDYEQYF
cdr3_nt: TGTGCCAGCCGTGCTAGCGGTGACTACGAGCAGTACTTC

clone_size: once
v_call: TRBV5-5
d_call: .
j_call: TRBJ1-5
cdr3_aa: CASSRGGATYRNQPQHF
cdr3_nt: TGTGCCAGCAGCCGAGGAGGGGCAACCTATAGAAATCAGCCCCAGCATTTT

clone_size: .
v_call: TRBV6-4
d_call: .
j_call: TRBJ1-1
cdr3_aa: CASSVLTVMNTEAFF
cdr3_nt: TGTGCCAGCAGTGTTTTGACAGTTATGAACACTGAAGCTTTCTTT

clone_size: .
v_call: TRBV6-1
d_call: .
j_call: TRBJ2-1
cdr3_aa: CASIRRQTDNEQFF
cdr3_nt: TGTGCCAGCATTAGGCGGCAGACCGACAATGAGCAGTTCTTC

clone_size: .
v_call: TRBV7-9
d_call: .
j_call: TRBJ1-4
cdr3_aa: CASSLGAGTNEKLFF
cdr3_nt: TGTGCCAGCAGCTTAGGGGCAGGGACTAATGAAAAACTGTTTTTT

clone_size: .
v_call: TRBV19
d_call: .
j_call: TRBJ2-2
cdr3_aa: CASRRAATGELFF
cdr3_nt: TGTGCCAGTAGACGGGCAGCCACCGGGGAGCTGTTTTTT

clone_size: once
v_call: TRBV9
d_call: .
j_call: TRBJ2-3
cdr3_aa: CASSVGAQAFTDTQYF
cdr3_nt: TGTGCCAGCAGCGTAGGGGCCCAGGCCTTCACAGATACGCAGTATTTT

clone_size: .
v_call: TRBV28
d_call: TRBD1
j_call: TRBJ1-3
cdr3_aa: CASSSQGAGNTIYF
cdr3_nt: TGTGCCAGCAGTTCACAGGGGGCTGGAAACACCATATATTTT

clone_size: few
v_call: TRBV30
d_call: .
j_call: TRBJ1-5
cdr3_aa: CAGSHGLSNQPQHF
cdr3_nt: TGTGCCGGATCCCATGGACTTAGCAATCAGCCCCAGCATTTT